This TCR beta chain was profiled in a study of blood T cell repertoires in COVID-19. Overall study: Some COVID-19 samples were acute and others convalescent; all came from the United States, Italy and Spain. T cells, B-cell-depleted T cells, or PBMCs provided the cDNA or gDNA that served as material.

How the authors handled the data: Reference gene primers were amplified, and this amplification served to estimate nucleated cell counts. Assay used: immunoSEQ multiplex PCR; TCRdb lists only in-frame clones, some missing. V, J and clone size are taken as reported in that table, and D and trimming were inferred from the DNA itself. This table holds approximately 170,000 clones, 80% to 90% found once. The V gene's germline CDR1 is WSHSY and CDR2 SAAADI. There are 12 residues in the CDR3. The J segment lost 11 bases and the V segment lost 0 bases, leaving 3 bases of the junction unmatched. This receptor was identified in an older woman with acute or convalescent COVID-19. What was sequenced was peripheral blood. This chain connects TRBV10-2 to TRBJ1-1; 7 bases are a match to TRBD1. CDR3 sequence (DNA): TGCGCCAGCAGTGAGTCGAGGGGGCTGGCTTTCTTT. Translating it yields CASSESRGLAFF.